This T cell receptor beta chain came from a study of blood T cells in healthy people across ages. Through a sample-barcoded 5' primer and a J-beta primer mix, a second PCR was run for roughly 7 to 12 cycles. A single record per CDR3 protein comes from TCRdb applying MiXCR to the 5' RACE reads. The repertoire holds some 1.6 million distinct CDR3 sequences, with about 31% as singletons. This clonotype was seen many times. V lost 6 bases, J lost 3 bases, and 10 bases stayed unmatched. The CDR3 has 14 amino acids. Germline CDR1 reads SQVTM; CDR2 reads ANQGSEA. This rearrangement joins TRBV29-1 to TRBJ2-7; 8 positions match TRBD1. Input material: blood. This sequence originates from a woman aged 30 to 39 in good health. The CDR3 sequence is CSVDLGTGSYEQYF. The CDR3, as DNA: TGCAGCGTAGATCTCGGGACAGGCAGCTACGAGCAGTACTTC.